This TCR beta chain derives from a study of blood T cell repertoires in COVID-19. Across the whole study: There were acute and convalescent COVID-19 samples, and they came from the United States, Italy and Spain. Sample material is recorded as cDNA or gDNA derived from T cells, B-cell-depleted T cells, or PBMCs.

All enrollees were roughly 18 to 89 years old and from 20 to 30 US areas. This clone has more than one count but fewer than ten. Original processing notes: Reference gene primers were amplified, and this amplification served to estimate nucleated cell counts. Assay: immunoSEQ multiplex PCR; the TCRdb copy retains only in-frame clones and omits some. V, J and clone size are those of that table, while D and trimming were read from the DNA. Of 300,000 to 500,000 clones listed, approximately 87% were seen once; the top ten hold about 0.89%. Losses at the gene ends were 4 bases for V and 2 bases for J; bases not matched to a gene: 3. The CDR3 covers 14 residues. CDR1 is MNHEY, CDR2 SVGAGI, per germline.

Sequencing used PBMCs or T cells enriched from blood (not recorded which). This sequence was found in a woman younger than 45 with acute COVID-19. The J gene is TRBJ2-7, the V gene TRBV6-5; 9 bases map to TRBD1. CDR3 amino acids: CASSWDRAAYEQYF. The CDR3, as DNA: TGTGCCAGCAGTTGGGACAGGGCTGCCTACGAGCAGTACTTC.